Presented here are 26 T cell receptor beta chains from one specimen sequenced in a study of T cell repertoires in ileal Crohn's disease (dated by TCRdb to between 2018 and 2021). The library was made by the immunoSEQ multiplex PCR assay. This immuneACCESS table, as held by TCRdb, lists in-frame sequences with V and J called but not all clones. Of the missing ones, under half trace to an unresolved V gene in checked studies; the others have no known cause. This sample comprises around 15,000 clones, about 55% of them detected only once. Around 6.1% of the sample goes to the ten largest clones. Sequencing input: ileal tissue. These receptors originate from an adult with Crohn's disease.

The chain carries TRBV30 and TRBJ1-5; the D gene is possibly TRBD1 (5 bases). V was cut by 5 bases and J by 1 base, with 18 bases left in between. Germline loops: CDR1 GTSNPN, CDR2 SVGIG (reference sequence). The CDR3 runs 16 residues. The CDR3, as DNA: TGTGCCTGGTCGGAATGGAAGGGGTCGAGCAATCAGCCCCAGCATTTT. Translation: CAWSEWKGSSNQPQHF.

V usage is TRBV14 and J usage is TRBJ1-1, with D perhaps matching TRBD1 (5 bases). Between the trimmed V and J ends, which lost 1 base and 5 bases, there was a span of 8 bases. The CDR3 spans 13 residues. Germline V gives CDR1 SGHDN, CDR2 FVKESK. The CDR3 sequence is CASSQVQGTEAFF. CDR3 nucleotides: TGTGCCAGCAGCCAAGTCCAGGGAACTGAAGCTTTCTTT.

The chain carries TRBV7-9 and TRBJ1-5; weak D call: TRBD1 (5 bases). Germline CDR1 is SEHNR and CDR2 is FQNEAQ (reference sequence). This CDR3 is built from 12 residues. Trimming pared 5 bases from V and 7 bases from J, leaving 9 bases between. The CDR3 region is CASSQGVQPQHF. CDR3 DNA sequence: TGTGCCAGCAGCCAGGGTGTACAGCCCCAGCATTTT.

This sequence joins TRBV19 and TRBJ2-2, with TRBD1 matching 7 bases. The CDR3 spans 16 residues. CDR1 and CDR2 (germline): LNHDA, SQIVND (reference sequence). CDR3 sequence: CAIEKSGTEYTGELFF. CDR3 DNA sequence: TGTGCTATCGAAAAATCCGGGACAGAGTACACCGGGGAGCTGTTTTTT.

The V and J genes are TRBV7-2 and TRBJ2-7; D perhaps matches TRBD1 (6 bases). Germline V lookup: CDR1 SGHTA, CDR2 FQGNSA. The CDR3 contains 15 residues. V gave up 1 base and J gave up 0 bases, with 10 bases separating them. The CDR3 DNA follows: TGTGCCAGCAGCTTAGGGACAGCTAGCTCCTACGAGCAGTACTTC. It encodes CASSLGTASSYEQYF. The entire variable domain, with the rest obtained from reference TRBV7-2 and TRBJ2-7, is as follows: GAGVSQSPSNKVTEKGKDVELRCDPISGHTALYWYRQSLGQGLEFLIYFQGNSAPDKSGLPSDRFSAERTGGSVSTLTIQRTQQEDSAVYLCASSLGTASSYEQYFGPGTRLTVT.

The chain's CDR3 is CASGVSGNEKLFF. The CDR3 DNA reads TGTGCCAGCGGGGTTAGCGGTAATGAAAAACTGTTTTTT. The J gene is TRBJ1-4, the V gene TRBV6-5, with D unresolved. Trimming left V 8 bases short and J 4 bases short, with 11 bases between. This CDR3 has 13 amino acids. Germline V gene sequence: CDR1 MNHEY, CDR2 SVGAGI.

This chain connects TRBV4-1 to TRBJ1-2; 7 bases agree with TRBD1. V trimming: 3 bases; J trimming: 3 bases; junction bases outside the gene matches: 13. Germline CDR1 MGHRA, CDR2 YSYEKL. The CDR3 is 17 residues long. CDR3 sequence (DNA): TGCGCCAGCAGCCAGACCCGGGACAGCTTTTTTTACTATGGCTACACCTTC. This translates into CASSQTRDSFFYYGYTF.

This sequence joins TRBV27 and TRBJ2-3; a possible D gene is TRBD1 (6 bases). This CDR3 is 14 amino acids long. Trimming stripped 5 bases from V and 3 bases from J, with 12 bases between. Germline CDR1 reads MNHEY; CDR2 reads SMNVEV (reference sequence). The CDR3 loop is CASSRQVATDTQYF. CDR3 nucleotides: TGTGCCAGCAGTCGACAGGTGGCGACAGATACGCAGTATTTT.

CDR3 amino acids: CASSLDLTARNSPLHF. The CDR3 DNA is TGTGCCAGCAGCTTGGATTTGACAGCCCGAAATTCACCCCTCCACTTT. The chain is built from TRBV5-5 and TRBJ1-6; tentatively, D is TRBD1 (5 bases). The V and J ends lost 0 bases and 7 bases respectively, with 14 bases between them. This CDR3 is built from 16 residues. Germline V CDR1 and CDR2: SGHKS, YYEKEE (reference sequence).

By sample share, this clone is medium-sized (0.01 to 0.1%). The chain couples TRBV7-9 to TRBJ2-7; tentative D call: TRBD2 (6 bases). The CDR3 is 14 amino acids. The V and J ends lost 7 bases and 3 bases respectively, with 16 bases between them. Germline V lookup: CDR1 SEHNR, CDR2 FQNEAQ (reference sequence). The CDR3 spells CASTPRDSRYEQYF. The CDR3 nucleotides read TGTGCCAGCACTCCCCGGGACTCCCGCTACGAGCAGTACTTC.

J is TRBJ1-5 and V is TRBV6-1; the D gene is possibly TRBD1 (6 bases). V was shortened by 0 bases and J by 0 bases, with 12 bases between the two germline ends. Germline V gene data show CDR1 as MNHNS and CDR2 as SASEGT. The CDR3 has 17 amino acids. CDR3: CASSEADDRFSNQPQHF. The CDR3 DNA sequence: TGTGCCAGCAGTGAAGCGGACGACAGGTTTAGCAATCAGCCCCAGCATTTT.

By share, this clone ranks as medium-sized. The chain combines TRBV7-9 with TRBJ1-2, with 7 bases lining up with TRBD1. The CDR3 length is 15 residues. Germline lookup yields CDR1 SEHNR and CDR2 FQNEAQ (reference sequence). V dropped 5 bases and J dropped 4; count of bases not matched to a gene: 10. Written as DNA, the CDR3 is TGTGCCAGCAGCCTACGAACAGGGGCCGGCTATGGCTACACCTTC. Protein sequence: CASSLRTGAGYGYTF.

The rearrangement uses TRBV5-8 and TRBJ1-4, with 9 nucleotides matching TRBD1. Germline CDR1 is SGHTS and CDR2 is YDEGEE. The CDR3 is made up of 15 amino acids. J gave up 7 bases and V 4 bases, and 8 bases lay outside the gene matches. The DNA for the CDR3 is TGTGCCAGCAGCGTACCCGGGACAGGGAGTGAAAAACTGTTTTTT. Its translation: CASSVPGTGSEKLFF.

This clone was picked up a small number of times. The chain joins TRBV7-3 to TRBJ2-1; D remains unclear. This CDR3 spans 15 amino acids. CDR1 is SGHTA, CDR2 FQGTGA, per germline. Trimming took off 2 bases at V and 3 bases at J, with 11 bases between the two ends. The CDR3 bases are TGTGCCAGCAGCTTAGAACACGGGTTCTACAATGAGCAGTTCTTC. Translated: CASSLEHGFYNEQFF.

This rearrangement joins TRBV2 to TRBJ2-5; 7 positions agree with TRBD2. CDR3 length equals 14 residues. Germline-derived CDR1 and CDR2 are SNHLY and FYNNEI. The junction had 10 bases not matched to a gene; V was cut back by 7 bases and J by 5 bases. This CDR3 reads CASNNRGRGETQYF. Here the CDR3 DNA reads TGTGCCAGCAATAATCGGGGGAGGGGCGAGACCCAGTACTTC.

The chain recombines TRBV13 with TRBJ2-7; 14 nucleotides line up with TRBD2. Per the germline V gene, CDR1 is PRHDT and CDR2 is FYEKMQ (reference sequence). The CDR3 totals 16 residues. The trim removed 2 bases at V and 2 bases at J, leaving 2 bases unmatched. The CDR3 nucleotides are TGTGCCAGCAGCTTAAGGACTAGCGGGAGGACCTACGAGCAGTACTTC. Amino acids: CASSLRTSGRTYEQYF.

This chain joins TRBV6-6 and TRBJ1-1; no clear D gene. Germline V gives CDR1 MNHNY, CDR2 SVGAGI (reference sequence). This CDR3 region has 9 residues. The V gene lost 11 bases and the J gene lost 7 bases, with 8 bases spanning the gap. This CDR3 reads CASGDEAFF. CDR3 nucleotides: TGTGCCTCAGGCGATGAAGCTTTCTTT.

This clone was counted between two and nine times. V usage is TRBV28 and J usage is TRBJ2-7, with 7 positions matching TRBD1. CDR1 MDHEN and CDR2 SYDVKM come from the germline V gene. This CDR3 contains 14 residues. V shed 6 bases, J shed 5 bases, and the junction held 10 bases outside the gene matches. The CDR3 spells CASSNTGVGDEQYF. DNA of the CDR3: TGTGCCAGCAGCAATACAGGGGTCGGCGACGAGCAGTACTTC.

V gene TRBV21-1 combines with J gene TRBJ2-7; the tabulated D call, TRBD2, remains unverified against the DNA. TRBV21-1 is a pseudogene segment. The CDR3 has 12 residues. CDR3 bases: TGTGCCCCGGGGTCGGAGGCCTACGAGCAGTACTTC. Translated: CAPGSEAYEQYF.

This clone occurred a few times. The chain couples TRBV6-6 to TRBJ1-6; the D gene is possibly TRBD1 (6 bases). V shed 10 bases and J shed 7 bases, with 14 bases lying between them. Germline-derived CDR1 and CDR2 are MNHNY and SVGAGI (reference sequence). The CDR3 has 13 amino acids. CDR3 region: CATRGKGNSPLHF. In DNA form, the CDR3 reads TGTGCCACCAGGGGTAAGGGGAATTCACCCCTCCACTTT.

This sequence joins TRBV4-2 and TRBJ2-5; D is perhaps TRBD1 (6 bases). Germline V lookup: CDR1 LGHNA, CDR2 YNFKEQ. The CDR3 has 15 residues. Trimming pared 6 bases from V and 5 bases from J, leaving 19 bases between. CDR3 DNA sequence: TGTGCCAGCAGTCAAAACCGGGACAATCAGGAGACCCAGTACTTC. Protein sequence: CASSQNRDNQETQYF.

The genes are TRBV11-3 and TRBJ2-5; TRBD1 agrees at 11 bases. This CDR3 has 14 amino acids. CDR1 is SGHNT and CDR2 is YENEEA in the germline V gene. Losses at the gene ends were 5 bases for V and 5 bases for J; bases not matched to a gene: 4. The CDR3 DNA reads TGTGCCAGCAGCCCCGGGACAGGGGGTGAGACCCAGTACTTC. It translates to CASSPGTGGETQYF.

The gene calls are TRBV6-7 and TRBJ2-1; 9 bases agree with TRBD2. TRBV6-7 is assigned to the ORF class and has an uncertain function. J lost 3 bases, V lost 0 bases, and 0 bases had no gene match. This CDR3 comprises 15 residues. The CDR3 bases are TGTGCCAGCAGTTACTCTAGCGGGAGCTACAATGAGCAGTTCTTC. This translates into CASSYSSGSYNEQFF.

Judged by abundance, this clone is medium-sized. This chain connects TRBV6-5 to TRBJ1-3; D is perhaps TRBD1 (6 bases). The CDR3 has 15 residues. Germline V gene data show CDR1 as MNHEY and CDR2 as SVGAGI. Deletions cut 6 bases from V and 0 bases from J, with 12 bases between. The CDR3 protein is CASSPTRGSGNTIYF. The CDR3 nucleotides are TGTGCCAGCAGCCCCACCAGGGGCTCTGGAAACACCATATATTTT.

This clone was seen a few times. The CDR3 here is CASSHLPQGPIYGYTF. CDR3 bases: TGCGCCAGCAGCCATCTCCCACAGGGCCCTATCTATGGCTACACCTTC. The rearrangement uses TRBV5-1 and TRBJ1-2; TRBD1 is a possible D gene (6 bases). The germline CDR1 and CDR2 sequences are SGHRS and YFSETQ. V lost 4 bases and J lost 4, with 20 bases in between. This CDR3 spans 16 amino acids.

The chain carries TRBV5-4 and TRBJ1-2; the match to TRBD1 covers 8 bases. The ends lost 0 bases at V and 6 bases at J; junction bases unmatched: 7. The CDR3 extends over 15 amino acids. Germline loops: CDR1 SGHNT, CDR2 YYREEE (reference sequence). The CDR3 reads CASSLARQGRNGYTF. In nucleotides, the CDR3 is TGTGCCAGCAGCTTGGCGAGACAGGGGAGGAATGGCTACACCTTC.